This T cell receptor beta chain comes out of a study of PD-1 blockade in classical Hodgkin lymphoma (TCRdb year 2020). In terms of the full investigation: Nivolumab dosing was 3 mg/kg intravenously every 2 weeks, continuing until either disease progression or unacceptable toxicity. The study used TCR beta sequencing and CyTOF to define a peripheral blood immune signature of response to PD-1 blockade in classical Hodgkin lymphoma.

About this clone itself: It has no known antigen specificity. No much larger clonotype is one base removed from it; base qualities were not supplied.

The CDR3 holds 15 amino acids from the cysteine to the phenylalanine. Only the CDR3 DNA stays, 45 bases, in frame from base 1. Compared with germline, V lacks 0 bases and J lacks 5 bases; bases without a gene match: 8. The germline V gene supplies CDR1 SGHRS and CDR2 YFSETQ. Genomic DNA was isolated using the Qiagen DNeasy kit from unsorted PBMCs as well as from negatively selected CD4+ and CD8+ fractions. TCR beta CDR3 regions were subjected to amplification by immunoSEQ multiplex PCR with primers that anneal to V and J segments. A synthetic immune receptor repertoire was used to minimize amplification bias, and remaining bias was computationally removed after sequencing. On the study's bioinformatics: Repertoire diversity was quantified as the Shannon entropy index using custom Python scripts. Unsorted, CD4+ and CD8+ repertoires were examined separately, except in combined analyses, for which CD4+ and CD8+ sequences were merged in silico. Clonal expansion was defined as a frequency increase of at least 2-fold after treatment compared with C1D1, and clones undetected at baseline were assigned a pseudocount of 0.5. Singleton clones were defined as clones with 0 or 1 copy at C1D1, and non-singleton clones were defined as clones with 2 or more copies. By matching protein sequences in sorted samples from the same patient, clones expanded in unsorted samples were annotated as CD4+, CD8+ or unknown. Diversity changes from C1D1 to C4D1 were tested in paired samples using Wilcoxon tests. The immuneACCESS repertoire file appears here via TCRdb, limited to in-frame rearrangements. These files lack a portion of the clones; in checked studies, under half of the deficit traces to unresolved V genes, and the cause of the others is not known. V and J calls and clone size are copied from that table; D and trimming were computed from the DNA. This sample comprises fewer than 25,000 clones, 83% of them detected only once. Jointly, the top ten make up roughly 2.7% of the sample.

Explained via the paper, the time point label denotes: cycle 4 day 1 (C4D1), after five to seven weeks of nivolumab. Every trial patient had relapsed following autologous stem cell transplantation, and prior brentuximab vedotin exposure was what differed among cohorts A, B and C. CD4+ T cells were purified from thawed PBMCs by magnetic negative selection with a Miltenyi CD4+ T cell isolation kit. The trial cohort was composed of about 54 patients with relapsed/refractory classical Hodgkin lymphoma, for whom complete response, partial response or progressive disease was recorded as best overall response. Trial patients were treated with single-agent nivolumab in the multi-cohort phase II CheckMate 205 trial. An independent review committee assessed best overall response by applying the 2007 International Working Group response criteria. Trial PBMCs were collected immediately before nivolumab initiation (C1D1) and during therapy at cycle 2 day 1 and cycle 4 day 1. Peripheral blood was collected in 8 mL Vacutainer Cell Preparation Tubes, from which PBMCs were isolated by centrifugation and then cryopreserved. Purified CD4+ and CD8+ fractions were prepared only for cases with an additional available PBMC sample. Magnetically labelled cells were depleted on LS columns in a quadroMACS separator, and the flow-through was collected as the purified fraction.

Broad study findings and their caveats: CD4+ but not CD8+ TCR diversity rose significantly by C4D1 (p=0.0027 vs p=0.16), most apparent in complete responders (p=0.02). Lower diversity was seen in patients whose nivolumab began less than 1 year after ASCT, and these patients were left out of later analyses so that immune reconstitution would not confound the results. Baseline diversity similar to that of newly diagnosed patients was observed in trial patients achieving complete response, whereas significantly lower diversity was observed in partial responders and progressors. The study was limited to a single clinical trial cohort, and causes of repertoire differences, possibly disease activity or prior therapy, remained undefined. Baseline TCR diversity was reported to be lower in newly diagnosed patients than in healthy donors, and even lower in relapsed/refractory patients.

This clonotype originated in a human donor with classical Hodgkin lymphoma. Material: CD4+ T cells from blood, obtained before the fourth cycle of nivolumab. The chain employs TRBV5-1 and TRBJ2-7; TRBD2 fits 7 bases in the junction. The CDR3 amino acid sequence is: CASSLVGEGLDEQYF. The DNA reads TGCGCCAGCAGCTTGGTGGGGGAGGGCCTCGACGAGCAGTACTTC. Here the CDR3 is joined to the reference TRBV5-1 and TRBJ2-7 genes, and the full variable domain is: KAGVTQTPRYLIKTRGQQVTLSCSPISGHRSVSWYQQTPGQGLQFLFEYFSETQRNKGNFPGRFSGRQFSNSRSEMNVSTLELGDSALYLCASSLVGEGLDEQYFGPGTRLTVT.